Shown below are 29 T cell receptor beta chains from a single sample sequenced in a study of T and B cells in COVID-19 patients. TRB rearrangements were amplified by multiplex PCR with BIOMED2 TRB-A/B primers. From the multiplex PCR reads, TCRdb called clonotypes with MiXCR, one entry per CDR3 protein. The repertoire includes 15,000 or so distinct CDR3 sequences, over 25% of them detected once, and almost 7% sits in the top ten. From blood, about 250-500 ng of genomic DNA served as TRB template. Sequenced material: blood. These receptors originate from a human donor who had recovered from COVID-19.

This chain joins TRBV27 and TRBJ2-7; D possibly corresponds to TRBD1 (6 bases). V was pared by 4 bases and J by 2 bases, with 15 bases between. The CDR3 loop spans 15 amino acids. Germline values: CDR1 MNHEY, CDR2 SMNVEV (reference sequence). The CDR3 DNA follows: TGTGCCAGCAGTTCAACCTCTACAGGGACCTACGAGCAGTACTTC. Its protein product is CASSSTSTGTYEQYF.

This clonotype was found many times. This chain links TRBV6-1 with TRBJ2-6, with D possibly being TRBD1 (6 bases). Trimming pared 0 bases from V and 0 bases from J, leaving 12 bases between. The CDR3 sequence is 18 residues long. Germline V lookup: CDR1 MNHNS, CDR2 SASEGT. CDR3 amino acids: CASSEAWDKRSGANVLTF. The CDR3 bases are TGTGCCAGCAGTGAAGCGTGGGACAAACGCTCTGGGGCCAACGTCCTGACTTTC.

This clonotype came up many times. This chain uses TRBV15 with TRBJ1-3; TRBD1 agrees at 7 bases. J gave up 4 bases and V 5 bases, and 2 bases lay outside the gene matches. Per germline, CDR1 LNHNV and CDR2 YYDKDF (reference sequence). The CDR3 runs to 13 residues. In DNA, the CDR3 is TGTGCCACCAGCGGGGGACAGGGAAACACCATATATTTT. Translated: CATSGGQGNTIYF.

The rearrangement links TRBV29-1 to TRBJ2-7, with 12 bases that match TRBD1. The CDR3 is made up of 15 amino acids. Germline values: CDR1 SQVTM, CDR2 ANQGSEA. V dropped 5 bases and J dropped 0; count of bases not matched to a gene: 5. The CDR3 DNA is TGCAGCGTTTACCGGGACAGGGGGCTCTCCTACGAGCAGTACTTC. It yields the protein CSVYRDRGLSYEQYF.

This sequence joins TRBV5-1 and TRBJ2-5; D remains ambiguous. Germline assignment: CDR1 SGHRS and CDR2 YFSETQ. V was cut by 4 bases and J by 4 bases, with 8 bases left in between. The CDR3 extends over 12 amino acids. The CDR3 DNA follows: TGCGCCAGCAGCCCCCCCGCAGAGACCCAGTACTTC. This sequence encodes CASSPPAETQYF.

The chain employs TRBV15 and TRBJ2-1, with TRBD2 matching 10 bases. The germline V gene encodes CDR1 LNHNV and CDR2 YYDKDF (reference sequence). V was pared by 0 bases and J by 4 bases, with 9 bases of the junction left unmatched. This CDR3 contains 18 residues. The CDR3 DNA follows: TGTGCCACCAGCAGAGATGGGGCTAGCGGGAGTAGTTACAATGAGCAGTTCTTC. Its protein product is CATSRDGASGSSYNEQFF.

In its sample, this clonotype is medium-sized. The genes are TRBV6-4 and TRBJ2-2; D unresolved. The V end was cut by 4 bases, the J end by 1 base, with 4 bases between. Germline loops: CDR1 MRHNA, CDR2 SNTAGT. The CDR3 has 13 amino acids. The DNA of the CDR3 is TGTGCCAGCAGTGGTGGGAACACCGGGGAGCTGTTTTTT. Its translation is CASSGGNTGELFF.

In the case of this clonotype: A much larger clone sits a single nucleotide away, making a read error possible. The CDR3 loop reads CATSSPPWGQDTQYF. As DNA, the CDR3 is TGTGCCACCAGCAGCCCCCCTTGGGGGCAGGATACGCAGTATTTT. The rearrangement uses TRBV15 and TRBJ2-3, with D perhaps matching TRBD1 (6 bases). V lost 3 bases, J lost 6 bases, and 16 bases lay in between. The CDR3 is 15 amino acids. CDR1 LNHNV and CDR2 YYDKDF come from the germline V gene (reference sequence).

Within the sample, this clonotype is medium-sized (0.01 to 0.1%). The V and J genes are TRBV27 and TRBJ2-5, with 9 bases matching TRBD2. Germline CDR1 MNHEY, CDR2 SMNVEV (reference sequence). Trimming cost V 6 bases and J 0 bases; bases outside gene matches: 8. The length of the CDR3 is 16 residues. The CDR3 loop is CASRLAGAVNQETQYF. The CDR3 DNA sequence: TGTGCCAGCAGACTAGCGGGTGCCGTAAACCAAGAGACCCAGTACTTC.

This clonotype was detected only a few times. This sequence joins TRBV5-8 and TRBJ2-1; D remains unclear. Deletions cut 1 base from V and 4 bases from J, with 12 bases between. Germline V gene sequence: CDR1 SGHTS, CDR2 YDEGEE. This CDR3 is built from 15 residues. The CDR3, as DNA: TGTGCCAGCAGCTTGCAACAGCCGTTTTACAATGAGCAGTTCTTC. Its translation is CASSLQQPFYNEQFF.

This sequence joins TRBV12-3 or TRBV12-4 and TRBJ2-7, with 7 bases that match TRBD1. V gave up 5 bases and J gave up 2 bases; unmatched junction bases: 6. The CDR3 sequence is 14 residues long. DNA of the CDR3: TGTGCCAGCAGTACCGGGACAGAGGCCTACGAGCAGTACTTC. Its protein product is CASSTGTEAYEQYF.

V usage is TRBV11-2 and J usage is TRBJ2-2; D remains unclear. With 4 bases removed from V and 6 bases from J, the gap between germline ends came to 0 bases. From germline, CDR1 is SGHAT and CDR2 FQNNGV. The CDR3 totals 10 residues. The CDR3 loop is CASSSGELFF. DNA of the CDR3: TGTGCCAGCAGCTCCGGGGAGCTGTTTTTT.

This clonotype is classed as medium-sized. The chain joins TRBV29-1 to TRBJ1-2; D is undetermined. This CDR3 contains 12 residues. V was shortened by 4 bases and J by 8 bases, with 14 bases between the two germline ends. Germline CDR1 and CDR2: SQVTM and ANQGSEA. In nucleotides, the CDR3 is TGCAGCGTTGTGCGGCAGAATAAGGGCTACACCTTC. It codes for CSVVRQNKGYTF.

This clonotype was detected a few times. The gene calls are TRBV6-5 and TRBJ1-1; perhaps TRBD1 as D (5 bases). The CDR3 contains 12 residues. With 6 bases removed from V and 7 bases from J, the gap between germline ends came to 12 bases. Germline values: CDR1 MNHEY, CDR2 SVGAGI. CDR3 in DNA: TGTGCCAGCAGATTCCGGGACCGTGAAGCTTTCTTT. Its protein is CASRFRDREAFF.

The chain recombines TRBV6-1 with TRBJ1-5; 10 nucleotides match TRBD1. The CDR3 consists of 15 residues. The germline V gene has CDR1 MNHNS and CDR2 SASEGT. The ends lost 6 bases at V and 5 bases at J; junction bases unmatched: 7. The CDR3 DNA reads TGTGCCAGCAGGGAACCGGGACAGGGGTATCAGCCCCAGCATTTT. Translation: CASREPGQGYQPQHF.

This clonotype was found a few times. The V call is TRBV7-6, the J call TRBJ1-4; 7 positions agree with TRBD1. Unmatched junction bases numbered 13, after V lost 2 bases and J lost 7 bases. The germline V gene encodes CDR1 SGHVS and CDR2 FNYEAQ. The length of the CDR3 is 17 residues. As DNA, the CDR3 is TGTGCCAGCAGCTTATTGCCAGGGGGGGGGAGTAGTGAAAAACTGTTTTTT. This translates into CASSLLPGGGSSEKLFF.

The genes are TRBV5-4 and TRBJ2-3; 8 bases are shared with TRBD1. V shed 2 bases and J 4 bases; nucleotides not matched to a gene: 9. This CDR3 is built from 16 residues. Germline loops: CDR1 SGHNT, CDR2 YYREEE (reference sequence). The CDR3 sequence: CASSLRRQGQADTQYF. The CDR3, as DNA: TGTGCCAGCAGCTTACGCCGACAGGGGCAAGCAGATACGCAGTATTTT.

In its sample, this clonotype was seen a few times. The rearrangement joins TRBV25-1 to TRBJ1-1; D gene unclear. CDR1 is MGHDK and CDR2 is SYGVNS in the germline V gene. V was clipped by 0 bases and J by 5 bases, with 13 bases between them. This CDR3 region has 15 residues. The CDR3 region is CASSEYKGVGTEAFF. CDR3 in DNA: TGTGCCAGCAGTGAATATAAGGGAGTTGGGACTGAAGCTTTCTTT. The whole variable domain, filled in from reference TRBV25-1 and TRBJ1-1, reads EADIYQTPRYLVIGTGKKITLECSQTMGHDKMYWYQQDPGMELHLIHYSYGVNSTEKGDLSSESTVSRIRTEHFPLTLESARPSHTSQYLCASSEYKGVGTEAFFGQGTRLTVV.

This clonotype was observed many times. The CDR3 reads CASSPLFSGRGETQYF. CDR3 sequence (DNA): TGTGCCAGCTCACCATTATTCTCAGGGAGGGGAGAGACCCAGTACTTC. The chain employs TRBV18 and TRBJ2-5; 7 bases are shared with TRBD2. This CDR3 contains 16 residues. Unmatched junction bases numbered 10, after V lost 2 bases and J lost 4 bases. Germline V lookup: CDR1 KGHSH, CDR2 LQKENI. Looking up the rest from reference TRBV18 and TRBJ2-5 gives the full variable domain: NAGVMQNPRHLVRRRGQEARLRCSPMKGHSHVYWYRQLPEEGLKFMVYLQKENIIDESGMPKERFSAEFPKEGPSILRIQQVVRGDSAAYFCASSPLFSGRGETQYFGPGTRLLVL.

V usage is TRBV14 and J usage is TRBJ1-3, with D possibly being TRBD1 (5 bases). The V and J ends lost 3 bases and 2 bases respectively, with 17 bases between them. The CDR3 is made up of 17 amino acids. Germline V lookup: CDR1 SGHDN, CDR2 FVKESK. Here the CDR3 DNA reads TGTGCCAGCAGCCAGCAAGGGGTGCATGGGGCTGGAAACACCATATATTTT. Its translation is CASSQQGVHGAGNTIYF.

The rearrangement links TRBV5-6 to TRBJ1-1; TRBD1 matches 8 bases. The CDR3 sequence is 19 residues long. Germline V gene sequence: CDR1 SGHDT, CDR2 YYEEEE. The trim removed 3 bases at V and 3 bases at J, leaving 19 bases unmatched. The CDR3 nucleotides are TGTGCCAGCAGCTCCGGCAGGGGGCAGTTACGAGAGGCGTACACTGAAGCTTTCTTT. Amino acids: CASSSGRGQLREAYTEAFF.

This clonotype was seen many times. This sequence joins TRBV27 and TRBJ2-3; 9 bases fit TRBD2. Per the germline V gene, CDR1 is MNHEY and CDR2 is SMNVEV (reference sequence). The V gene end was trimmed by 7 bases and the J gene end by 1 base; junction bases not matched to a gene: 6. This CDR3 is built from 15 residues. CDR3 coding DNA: TGTGCCAGCATTTTGCGCGGGGGGGGCACAGATACGCAGTATTTT. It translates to CASILRGGGTDTQYF.

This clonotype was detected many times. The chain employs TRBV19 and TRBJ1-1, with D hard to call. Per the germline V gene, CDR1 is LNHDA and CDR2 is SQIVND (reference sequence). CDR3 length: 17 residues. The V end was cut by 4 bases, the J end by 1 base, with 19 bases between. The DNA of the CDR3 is TGTGCCAGTAGTACAGGTGGCTGGCAGTTTTCGAACACTGAAGCTTTCTTT. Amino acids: CASSTGGWQFSNTEAFF.

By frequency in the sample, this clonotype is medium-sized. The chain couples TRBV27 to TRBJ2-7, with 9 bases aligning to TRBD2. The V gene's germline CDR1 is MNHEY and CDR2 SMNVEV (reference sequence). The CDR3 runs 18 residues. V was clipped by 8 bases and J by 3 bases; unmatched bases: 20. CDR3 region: CASGDRSGSPAGGYEQYF. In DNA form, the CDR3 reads TGTGCCAGCGGAGACCGTAGCGGGAGCCCCGCGGGTGGCTACGAGCAGTACTTC.

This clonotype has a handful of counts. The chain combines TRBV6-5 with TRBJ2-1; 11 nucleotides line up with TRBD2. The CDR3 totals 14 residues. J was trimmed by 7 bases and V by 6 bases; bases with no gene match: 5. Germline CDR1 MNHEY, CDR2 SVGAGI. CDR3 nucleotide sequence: TGTGCCAGCAGCTTAGCGGGAGGGCCTAATGAGCAGTTCTTC. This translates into CASSLAGGPNEQFF.

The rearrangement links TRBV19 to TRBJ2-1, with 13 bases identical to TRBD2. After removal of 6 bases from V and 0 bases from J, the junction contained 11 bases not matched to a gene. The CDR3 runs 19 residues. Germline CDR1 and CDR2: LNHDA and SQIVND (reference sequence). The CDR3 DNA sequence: TGTGCCAGTAGGAATCCCGGGACTAGCGGGGTCAGCTCCTACAATGAGCAGTTCTTC. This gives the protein CASRNPGTSGVSSYNEQFF.

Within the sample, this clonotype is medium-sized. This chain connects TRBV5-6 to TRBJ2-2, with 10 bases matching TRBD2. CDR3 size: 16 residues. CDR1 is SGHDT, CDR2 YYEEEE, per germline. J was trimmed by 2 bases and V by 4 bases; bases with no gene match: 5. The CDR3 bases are TGTGCCAGCAGCATTTGGACTAGCGGCAACACCGGGGAGCTGTTTTTT. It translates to CASSIWTSGNTGELFF.

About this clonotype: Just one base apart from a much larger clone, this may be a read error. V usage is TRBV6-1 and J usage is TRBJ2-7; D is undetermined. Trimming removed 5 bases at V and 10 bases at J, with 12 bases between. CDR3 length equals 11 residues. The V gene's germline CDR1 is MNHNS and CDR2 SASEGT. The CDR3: CASSSSPTQYF. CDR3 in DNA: TGTGCCAGCAGTTCCTCACCCACCCAGTACTTC.

The DNA of the CDR3 is TGTGCCAGCAGTTACTCACGGCAGAGGTGGGCCTACGAGCAGTACTTC. This encodes CASSYSRQRWAYEQYF. The chain carries TRBV6-2 or TRBV6-3 and TRBJ2-7; D unclear. V lost 0 bases to trimming and J lost 2 bases, with 14 bases between them. CDR1 and CDR2 from the germline V gene are MNHEY and SVGEGT. CDR3 length: 16 residues.